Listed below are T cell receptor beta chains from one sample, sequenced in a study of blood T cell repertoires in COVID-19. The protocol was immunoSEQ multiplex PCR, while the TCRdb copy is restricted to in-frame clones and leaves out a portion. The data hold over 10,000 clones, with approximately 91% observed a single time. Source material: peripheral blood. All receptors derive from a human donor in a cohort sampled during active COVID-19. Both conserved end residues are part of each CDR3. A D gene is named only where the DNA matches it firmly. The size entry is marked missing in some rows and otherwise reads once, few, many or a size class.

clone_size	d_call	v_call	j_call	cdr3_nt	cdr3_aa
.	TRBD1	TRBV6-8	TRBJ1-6	TGTGCCAGCATCCTTGACGCGCCCGGGACAGGGGGCTCCTATAATTCACCCCTCCACTTT	CASILDAPGTGGSYNSPLHF
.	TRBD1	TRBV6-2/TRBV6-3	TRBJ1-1	TGTGCCAGCAGTTTGACAGGGGGCACTGAAGCTTTCTTT	CASSLTGGTEAFF
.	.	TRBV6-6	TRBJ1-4	TGTGCCAGCAGAGCGTCGACACAGGCTAATGAAAAACTGTTTTTT	CASRASTQANEKLFF
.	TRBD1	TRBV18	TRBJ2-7	TGTGCCAGCTCACCCCCGCAACTTACAGGGGGCCACGAGCAGTACTTC	CASSPPQLTGGHEQYF
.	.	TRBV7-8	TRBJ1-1	TGTGCCAGCAGCCGACAGTTGAACACTGAAGCTTTCTTT	CASSRQLNTEAFF
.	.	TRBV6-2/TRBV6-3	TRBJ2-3	TGTGCCAGCAGTTTGACAGGAGATACGCAGTATTTT	CASSLTGDTQYF
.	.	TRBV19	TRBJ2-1	TGTGCCAGTAGTATCTGGGGGCGCCCCAATGAGCAGTTCTTC	CASSIWGRPNEQFF
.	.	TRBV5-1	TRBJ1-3	TGCGCCAGCAGCTTGGGGACAGACCGAAGCTACTCTGGAAACACCATATATTTT	CASSLGTDRSYSGNTIYF
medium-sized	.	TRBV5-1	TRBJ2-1	TGCGCCAGCAGCAGGTGGGCTAATGAGCAGTTCTTC	CASSRWANEQFF
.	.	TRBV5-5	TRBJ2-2	TGTGCCAGCAGCTACCGGTCGGGAGACACCGGGGAGCTGTTTTTT	CASSYRSGDTGELFF
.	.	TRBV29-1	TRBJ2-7	TGCAGCGTGAGCAAGTTTAGCTCCTACGAGCAGTACTTC	CSVSKFSSYEQYF
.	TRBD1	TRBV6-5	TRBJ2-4	TGTGCCAGCAGACACCCCGGGACAGGGGGAAACATTCAGTACTTC	CASRHPGTGGNIQYF
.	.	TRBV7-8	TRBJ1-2	TGTGCCAGCAGCTTTAGCGGGGCAGGGCTAAACTATGGCTACACCTTC	CASSFSGAGLNYGYTF
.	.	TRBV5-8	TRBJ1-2	TGTGCCAGCAGCCCTAGGAGGGCAGGACAATATGGCTACACCTTC	CASSPRRAGQYGYTF
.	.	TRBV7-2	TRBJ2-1	TGTGCCAGCAGCTTAGGGCGGCTTGAGCAGTTCTTC	CASSLGRLEQFF
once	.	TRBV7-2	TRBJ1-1	TGTGCCAGCAGGACAGGTCTTCAAGGAAACACTGAAGCTTTCTTT	CASRTGLQGNTEAFF
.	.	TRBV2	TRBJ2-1	TGTGCCAGCAGTGAATCAGGGGACAATGAGCAGTTCTTC	CASSESGDNEQFF
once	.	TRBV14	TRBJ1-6	TGTGCCAGCAGCCAAGACCCCGAGACAACAAATTCACCCCTCCACTTT	CASSQDPETTNSPLHF
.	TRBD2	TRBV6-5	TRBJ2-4	TGTGCCAGCAGCAACCTGGAGCTAGCGGGAAACATTCAGTACTTC	CASSNLELAGNIQYF
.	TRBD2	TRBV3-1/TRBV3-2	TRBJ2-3	TGTGCCAGCAGCCCTCTTGCGGGGGGCACAGATACGCAGTATTTT	CASSPLAGGTDTQYF
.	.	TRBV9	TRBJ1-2	TGTGCCAGCAGCCAGAGGGGGTACTGGGGCTACACCTTC	CASSQRGYWGYTF
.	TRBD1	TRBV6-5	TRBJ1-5	TGTGCCAGCAGTCTCAAAGGGGGCGAGACTCAGCCCCAGCATTTT	CASSLKGGETQPQHF
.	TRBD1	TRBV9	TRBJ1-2	TGTGCCAGCAGCGTAAGCCTCGGGGGACAGGGGAGTGGCTACACCTTC	CASSVSLGGQGSGYTF
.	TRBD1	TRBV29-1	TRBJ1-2	TGCAGCGTTGAGACGGCAGGGGGAGGCTACACCTTC	CSVETAGGGYTF
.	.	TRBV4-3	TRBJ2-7	TGCGCCAGCAGCCTCAATCCTGGCGGAGGGGAGCAGTACTTC	CASSLNPGGGEQYF
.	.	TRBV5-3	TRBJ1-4	TGTGCCAGAAGCTCGAGGGATGAAAAACTGTTTTTT	CARSSRDEKLFF
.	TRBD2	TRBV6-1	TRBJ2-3	TGTGCCAGCAGTGAAGCAGCGGGGGGGCCAGATACGCAGTATTTT	CASSEAAGGPDTQYF
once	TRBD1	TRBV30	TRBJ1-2	TGTGCCTGTAACAGGGGCTTCTTAGGTGGCTACACCTTC	CACNRGFLGGYTF
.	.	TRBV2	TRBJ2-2	TGTGCCAGCAGCAAAATGAGATCTGCCACCGGGGAGCTGTTTTTT	CASSKMRSATGELFF
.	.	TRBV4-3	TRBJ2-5	TGCGCCAGCAGCCCGTCGGGACTGCAGCAAGAGACCCAGTACTTC	CASSPSGLQQETQYF
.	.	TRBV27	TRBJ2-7	TGTGCCAGCAGTACCTCAGACAGTTTATCCTACGAGCAGTACTTC	CASSTSDSLSYEQYF
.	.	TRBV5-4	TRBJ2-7	TGTGCCAGCAGCGACTGGGACGGGAGCTCCTACGAGCAGTACTTC	CASSDWDGSSYEQYF
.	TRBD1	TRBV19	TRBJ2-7	TGTGCCAGTAGTCCGGACAGGGCCCACTACGAGCAGTACTTC	CASSPDRAHYEQYF
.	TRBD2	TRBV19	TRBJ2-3	TGTGCCAGTAGTGCGGCAGGACTAGACACAGATACGCAGTATTTT	CASSAAGLDTDTQYF
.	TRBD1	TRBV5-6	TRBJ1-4	TGTGCCAGCAGCCTTACAGGGGGCGCGGCTAATGAAAAACTGTTTTTT	CASSLTGGAANEKLFF
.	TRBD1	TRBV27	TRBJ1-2	TGTGCCAGCAGTCCACCGGGACAGGGTTCCTATGGCTACACCTTC	CASSPPGQGSYGYTF
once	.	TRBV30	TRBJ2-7	TGTGCCTTACGTGGCGACAGTAGCTACGAGCAGTACTTC	CALRGDSSYEQYF
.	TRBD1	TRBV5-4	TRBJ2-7	TGTGCCAGCAGCCTACAGGGGGCTACCTACGAGCAGTACTTC	CASSLQGATYEQYF
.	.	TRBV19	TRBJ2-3	TGTGCCAGTAGTACCCGACACACAGATACGCAGTATTTT	CASSTRHTDTQYF
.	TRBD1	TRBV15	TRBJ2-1	TGTGCCACCAGCAGCAATCTACAGGGGGCTGGGGAGCAGTTCTTC	CATSSNLQGAGEQFF
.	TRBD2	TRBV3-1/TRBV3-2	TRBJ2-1	TGTGCCAGCAGCCAAGATGTGCTAGCGGGATTTCATAGACCTGAGCAGTTCTTC	CASSQDVLAGFHRPEQFF
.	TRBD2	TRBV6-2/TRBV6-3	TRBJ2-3	TGTGCCAGCAGTTACCGAGGGCTAGCGGGGGGGCCTCGCACAGATACGCAGTATTTT	CASSYRGLAGGPRTDTQYF
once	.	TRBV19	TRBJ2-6	TGTGCCAGTAGTATCACCCCTACCGACTTCGGTGGGGCCAACGTCCTGACTTTC	CASSITPTDFGGANVLTF
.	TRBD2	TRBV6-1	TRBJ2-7	TGTGCCAGCAGTGATCCCAGGGGAGCGGCGGGAGGATTTTACGAGCAGTACTTC	CASSDPRGAAGGFYEQYF
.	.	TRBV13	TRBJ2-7	TGTGCCAGCAGCTCGGTTGGTAGAACCAACTACGAGCAGTACTTC	CASSSVGRTNYEQYF
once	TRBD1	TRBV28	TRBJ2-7	TGTGCCAGCAGTTACGAAATATCATCGGGACAGTCCCACGAGCAGTACTTC	CASSYEISSGQSHEQYF
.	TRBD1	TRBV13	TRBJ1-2	TGTGCCAGCAGCTCTCGACAGGGATCGACCTATGGCTACACCTTC	CASSSRQGSTYGYTF
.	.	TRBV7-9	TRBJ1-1	TGTGCCAGCAGCTACCCCGGAGGAGGGGCGGGGAACACTGAAGCTTTCTTT	CASSYPGGGAGNTEAFF
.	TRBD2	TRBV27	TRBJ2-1	TGTGCCGGGCTGTCTGATAGCGGGGGGCCTCTTAATGAGCAGTTCTTC	CAGLSDSGGPLNEQFF
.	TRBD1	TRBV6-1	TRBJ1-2	TGTGCCAGCAGTGAATCGACTTGGACAGGGGCTGGCTATGGCTACACCTTC	CASSESTWTGAGYGYTF
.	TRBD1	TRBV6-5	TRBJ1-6	TGTGCCAGCAGGCGGGACAGTAATTCACCCCTCCACTTT	CASRRDSNSPLHF
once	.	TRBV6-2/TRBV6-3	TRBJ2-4	TGTGCCAGCAGTTACCAGGGGGGAGCCAAAAACATTCAGTACTTC	CASSYQGGAKNIQYF
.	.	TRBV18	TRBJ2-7	TGTGCCAGCTCACCCGAGGCACTGGCGAGCTCCTACGAGCAGTACTTC	CASSPEALASSYEQYF
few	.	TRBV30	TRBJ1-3	TGTGCCTGGAGTGTAGGAGCTAGAAACACCATATATTTT	CAWSVGARNTIYF
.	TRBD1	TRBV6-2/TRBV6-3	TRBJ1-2	TGTGCCAGCAGCCGGACAGGGAGGGACTATGGCTACACCTTC	CASSRTGRDYGYTF
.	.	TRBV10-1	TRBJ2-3	TGCGCCAGCAGTGATGGGGGGAACACAGATACGCAGTATTTT	CASSDGGNTDTQYF
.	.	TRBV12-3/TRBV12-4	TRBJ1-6	TGTGCCAGCAGTTATGGAACAGGGCAGGCCCTCCACTTT	CASSYGTGQALHF
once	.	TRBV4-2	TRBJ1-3	TGTGCCAGCAGCCTGAGGGGCGGGGAGGACACCATATATTTT	CASSLRGGEDTIYF
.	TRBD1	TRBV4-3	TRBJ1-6	TGCGCCAGCAGCCAAGGGACAGGGACAAATTCACCCCTCCACTTT	CASSQGTGTNSPLHF
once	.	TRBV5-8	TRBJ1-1	TGTGCCAGCAGCTTGAGGGCCGGGGGCACTGAAGCTTTCTTT	CASSLRAGGTEAFF